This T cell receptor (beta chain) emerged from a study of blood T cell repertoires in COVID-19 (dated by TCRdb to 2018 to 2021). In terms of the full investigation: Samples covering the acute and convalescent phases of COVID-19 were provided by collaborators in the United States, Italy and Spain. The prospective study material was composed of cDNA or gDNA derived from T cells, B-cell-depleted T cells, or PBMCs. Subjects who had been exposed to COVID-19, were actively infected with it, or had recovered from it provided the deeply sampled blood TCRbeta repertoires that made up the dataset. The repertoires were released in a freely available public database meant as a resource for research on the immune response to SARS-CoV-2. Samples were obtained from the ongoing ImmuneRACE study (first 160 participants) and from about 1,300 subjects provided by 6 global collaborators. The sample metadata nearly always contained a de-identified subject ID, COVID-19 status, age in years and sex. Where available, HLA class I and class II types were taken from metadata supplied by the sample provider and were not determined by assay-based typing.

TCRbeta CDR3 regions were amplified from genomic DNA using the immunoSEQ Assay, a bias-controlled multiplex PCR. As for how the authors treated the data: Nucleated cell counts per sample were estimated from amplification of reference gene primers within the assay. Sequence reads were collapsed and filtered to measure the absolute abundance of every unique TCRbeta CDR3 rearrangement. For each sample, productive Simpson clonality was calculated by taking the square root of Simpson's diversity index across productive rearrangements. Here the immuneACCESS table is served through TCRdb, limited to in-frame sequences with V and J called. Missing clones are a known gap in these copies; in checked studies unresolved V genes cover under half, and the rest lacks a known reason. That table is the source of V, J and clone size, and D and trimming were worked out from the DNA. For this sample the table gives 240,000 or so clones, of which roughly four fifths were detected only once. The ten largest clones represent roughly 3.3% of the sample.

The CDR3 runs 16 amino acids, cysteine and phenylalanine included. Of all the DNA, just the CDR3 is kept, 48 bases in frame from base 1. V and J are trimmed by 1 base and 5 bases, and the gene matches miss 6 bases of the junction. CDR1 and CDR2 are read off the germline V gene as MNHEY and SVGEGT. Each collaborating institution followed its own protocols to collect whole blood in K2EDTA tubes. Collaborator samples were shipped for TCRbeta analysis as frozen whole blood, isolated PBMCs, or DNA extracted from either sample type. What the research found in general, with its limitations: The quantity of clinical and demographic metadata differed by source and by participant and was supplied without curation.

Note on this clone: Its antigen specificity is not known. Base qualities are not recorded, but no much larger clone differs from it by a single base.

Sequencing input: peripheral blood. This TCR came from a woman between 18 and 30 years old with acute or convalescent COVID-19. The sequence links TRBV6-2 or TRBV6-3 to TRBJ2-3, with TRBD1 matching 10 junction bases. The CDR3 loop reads CASSYFDRGLGDTQYF. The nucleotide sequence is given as TGTGCCAGCAGTTACTTCGACAGGGGGCTTGGAGATACGCAGTATTTT.